In its sample, the clone carrying this T cell receptor gamma chain was seen a few times. Its target is unknown. A read error may explain this, as a much larger clone is one base away. The entry originates in a study of Vδ1+ human thymocytes. The length of the CDR3 is 12 residues. J lost 7 bases, V lost 0 bases, and 3 bases had no gene match. CDR1 is VINAFY, CDR2 YDVSNSKD, per germline. RNA was extracted from the cells and then reverse transcribed. The CDR3 regions were amplified by multiplex PCR from V-gene primers to a constant-region primer. TCRdb reanalyzed the multiplex PCR reads using CATT. The sample has tens of thousands of gamma-chain clones, roughly 20% seen once; the top ten hold about 1.9%. Findings of the study overall: Highly polyclonal TRG and TRD repertoires with Gaussian CDR3 length distributions appeared in thymus.

Vdelta1+ thymocyte sorts reached between about 96% and 99.6% purity. Specimen: Vdelta1+ gamma-delta thymocytes from the thymus. The subset here: FACS-sorted CD3+ TCRalphabeta- TCRVdelta1+ TCRVdelta2- thymocytes. The chain carries TRGV5 and TRGJ1 or TRGJ2. The sequence was collected from a boy under three years old who had congenital heart surgery. DNA for the CDR3: TGTGCCACCTGGGACAGGACGTATAAGAAACTCTTT. Protein sequence: CATWDRTYKKLF.